The TCR beta chain described here comes from a study of CD8+ T cells in alopecia areata. Overall study findings and caveats: Against the mouse data, patients shared TCRs less clearly, possibly for HLA reasons.

Researchers sorted pooled cutaneous lymph node cells on the basis of CD4, CD8alpha, NKG2D, NKG2ACE and other markers. This clone has a handful of counts. Its target is unknown. Germline and genes: mouse. The read gets to within 4 residues of the CDR3 end, and the germline J gene fills in the rest. Isolated RNA was reverse transcribed into cDNA used as the sequencing template. Repertoires were generated with immunoSEQ multiplex PCR, while TCRdb's copy carries only in-frame clones and drops some. The sample contains 270,000 or so clones, none of them singletons. The CDR3 extends over 16 amino acids. CDR1 and CDR2 (germline): MSHET, SYDVDS. Trimming took 2 bases from V and 0 from J; bases not matched to a gene: 3.

The chain links TRBV29 to TRBJ2-2; 7 bases line up with TRBD1. Sequenced material: CD4+ T cells sorted from a lymph node. This clonotype was sampled from a C3H/HeJ mouse with alopecia areata. This mouse strain has H2-k as its MHC haplotype. CDR3: CASSLAGQSNTGQLYF. The sequenced part of the CDR3 DNA is TGTGCTAGCAGTTTAGCGGGACAGTCAAACACCGGG.